The 25 T cell receptor beta chains in this list originate from one sample, sequenced in a study of cytomegalovirus exposure and HLA in healthy donors. The PCR employed 60 Vbeta primers together with 13 Jbeta primers. The table came from immunoSEQ multiplex PCR; TCRdb's copy has only in-frame clones and leaves some out. The sample includes approximately 100,000 clones, over 75% of them seen just once. Source material: PBMCs. Receptors were obtained from a man between 35 and 55 years old in good health and CMV-seropositive.

The CDR3 sequence: CASSGQGNSYEQYF. The CDR3 DNA is TGCGCCAGCAGCGGACAGGGGAACTCCTACGAGCAGTACTTC. This chain uses TRBV5-1 with TRBJ2-7, with 9 bases that match TRBD1. The CDR3 totals 14 residues. J lost 0 bases, V lost 4 bases, and 2 bases had no gene match. Germline CDR1 SGHRS, CDR2 YFSETQ.

The genes are TRBV7-3 and TRBJ2-3; 7 nucleotides line up with TRBD2. Germline V lookup: CDR1 SGHTA, CDR2 FQGTGA. The CDR3 has 14 residues. V lost 5 bases to trimming and J lost 1 base; unmatched junction nucleotides: 3. This CDR3 reads CASSKAGGTDTQYF. The CDR3 nucleotides read TGTGCCAGCAGCAAGGCGGGGGGCACAGATACGCAGTATTTT.

This clone was counted a few times. The V call is TRBV6-6, the J call TRBJ2-7, with 9 nucleotides matching TRBD1. This CDR3 has 12 amino acids. Germline CDR1 MNHNY, CDR2 SVGAGI (reference sequence). V lost 8 bases to trimming and J lost 5 bases; unmatched junction nucleotides: 4. CDR3 coding DNA: TGTGCCAGCGGGACAGGGTACCACGAGCAGTACTTC. Translation: CASGTGYHEQYF.

The chain employs TRBV4-1 and TRBJ2-3; D gene unclear. The CDR3 length is 12 residues. Germline V CDR1 and CDR2: MGHRA, YSYEKL. The V and J ends lost 0 bases and 5 bases respectively, with 3 bases between them. This CDR3 is CASSQDGDTQYF. The CDR3 DNA is TGCGCCAGCAGCCAAGACGGAGATACGCAGTATTTT.

The rearrangement uses TRBV7-2 and TRBJ2-3, with D possibly matching TRBD2 (6 bases). Germline V lookup: CDR1 SGHTA, CDR2 FQGNSA. Deletions cut 1 base from V and 1 base from J, with 12 bases between. This CDR3 has 16 amino acids. Here the CDR3 DNA reads TGTGCCAGCAGCTTAGGTCGGGCGGGACGCACAGATACGCAGTATTTT. Translated: CASSLGRAGRTDTQYF.

The chain recombines TRBV2 with TRBJ1-5; 7 positions agree with TRBD1. CDR3 length equals 16 residues. V was clipped by 6 bases and J by 0 bases; unmatched bases: 8. Germline assignment: CDR1 SNHLY and CDR2 FYNNEI. CDR3 region: CASRGGQPYSNQPQHF. CDR3 bases: TGTGCCAGCAGGGGGGGACAGCCATATAGCAATCAGCCCCAGCATTTT. Together with reference TRBV2 and TRBJ1-5, the CDR3 gives the full variable domain: EPEVTQTPSHQVTQMGQEVILRCVPISNHLYFYWYRQILGQKVEFLVSFYNNEISEKSEIFDDQFSVERPDGSNFTLKIRSTKLEDSAMYFCASRGGQPYSNQPQHFGDGTRLSIL.

As for this clone: One end of the junction fails to match germline, which may point to a read error. The chain recombines TRBV6-1 with TRBJ2-6; D perhaps matches TRBD1 (5 bases). CDR1 and CDR2 (germline): MNHNS, SASEGT. CDR3 length: 15 residues. The CDR3 is CASSEANSGANGLTF. In DNA, the CDR3 is TGTGCCAGCAGTGAAGCCAACTCTGGGGCCAACGGCCTGACTTTC.

The V gene is TRBV6-6, the J gene TRBJ2-7, with 7 bases fitting TRBD2. This CDR3 has 14 residues. The germline V gene encodes CDR1 MNHNY and CDR2 SVGAGI (reference sequence). J lost 1 base, V lost 2 bases, and 2 bases had no gene match. This CDR3 is CASSYRGDSYEQYF. The CDR3 region has the DNA TGTGCCAGCAGTTACCGGGGGGATTCCTACGAGCAGTACTTC.

The V call is TRBV4-3, the J call TRBJ1-2, with 7 positions matching TRBD1. The CDR3 consists of 15 residues. V lost 3 bases to trimming and J lost 4 bases; unmatched junction nucleotides: 8. CDR1 LGHNA and CDR2 YSLEER come from the germline V gene. DNA for the CDR3: TGCGCCAGCAGCCAGGCAGTAGGGGGCAGCTATGGCTACACCTTC. It codes for CASSQAVGGSYGYTF.

The chain uses TRBV5-6 and TRBJ2-5, with no clear D. Germline CDR1 SGHDT, CDR2 YYEEEE. The CDR3 extends over 16 amino acids. Trimming took off 1 base at V and 5 bases at J, with 18 bases between the two ends. The CDR3 spells CASSLFPVAEKETQYF. The CDR3 nucleotides read TGTGCCAGCAGCTTGTTCCCCGTGGCAGAAAAGGAGACCCAGTACTTC.

The chain is built from TRBV7-3 and TRBJ2-7; tentatively, D is TRBD1 (6 bases). In germline, CDR1 is SGHTA, CDR2 FQGTGA. Deletions cut 5 bases from V and 1 base from J, with 9 bases between. This CDR3 has 13 amino acids. CDR3 protein: CASSRDRSYEQYF. DNA for the CDR3: TGTGCCAGCAGCCGCGACAGGTCCTACGAGCAGTACTTC.

The chain carries TRBV28 and TRBJ2-4; 10 positions match TRBD2. In germline, CDR1 is MDHEN, CDR2 SYDVKM. The CDR3 covers 17 residues. V trimming: 0 bases; J trimming: 6 bases; junction bases outside the gene matches: 8. DNA of the CDR3: TGTGCCAGCAGTTTATGGTCTAGCGGGGGCCGGGGAAACATTCAGTACTTC. It translates to CASSLWSSGGRGNIQYF.

The chain uses TRBV19 and TRBJ1-5; D uncertain. CDR3 length equals 15 residues. Deletions cut 3 bases from V and 0 bases from J, with 9 bases between. Germline V gives CDR1 LNHDA, CDR2 SQIVND (reference sequence). The chain's CDR3 is CASSIERLSNQPQHF. In DNA, the CDR3 is TGTGCCAGTAGTATCGAGAGACTTAGCAATCAGCCCCAGCATTTT.

The gene calls are TRBV11-1 and TRBJ2-3; 8 nucleotides match TRBD1. The CDR3 is 17 residues long. Trimming cost V 5 bases and J 1 base; bases outside gene matches: 11. The germline CDR1 and CDR2 sequences are SGHAT and FQDESV (reference sequence). The DNA for the CDR3 is TGTGCCAGCAGCGACAGGACAGGGCAGGTGGGCACAGATACGCAGTATTTT. This gives the protein CASSDRTGQVGTDTQYF.

This clone was seen just once. CDR3 amino acids: CASSENNSPLHF. Written as DNA, the CDR3 is TGTGCCAGCAGCGAGAATAATTCACCCCTCCACTTT. The chain carries TRBV2 and TRBJ1-6; D not resolved. Trimming left V 6 bases short and J 5 bases short, with 5 bases between. The germline CDR1 and CDR2 sequences are SNHLY and FYNNEI. This CDR3 region has 12 residues.

The V and J genes are TRBV10-3 and TRBJ2-5; D possibly corresponds to TRBD1 (6 bases). CDR3 length equals 13 residues. Germline CDR1 and CDR2: ENHRY and SYGVKD. Trimming cost V 5 bases and J 2 bases, with 9 bases left between them. CDR3 protein: CAISRDTQETQYF. The CDR3 nucleotides are TGTGCCATCAGTCGGGACACGCAAGAGACCCAGTACTTC.

This clone was seen only a few times. The rearrangement uses TRBV7-2 and TRBJ2-4; 8 bases agree with TRBD2. Germline assignment: CDR1 SGHTA and CDR2 FQGNSA. The CDR3 is 13 residues long. V lost 0 bases and J lost 8; bases outside the gene matches: 0. The CDR3 reads CASSLAREDIQYF. CDR3 in DNA: TGTGCCAGCAGCTTAGCGCGGGAGGACATTCAGTACTTC.

This clone was counted only a few times. CDR3 protein: CASSPRVVGENTDTQYF. CDR3 DNA sequence: TGTGCCAGCAGCCCCCGGGTCGTAGGAGAAAACACAGATACGCAGTATTTT. The V call is TRBV5-5, the J call TRBJ2-3; D gene unclear. Trimming left V 4 bases short and J 2 bases short, with 20 bases between. The CDR3 has 17 residues. The germline CDR1 and CDR2 sequences are SGHKS and YYEKEE (reference sequence).

V is TRBV18 and J is TRBJ1-3; D might be TRBD1 (5 bases). Germline values: CDR1 KGHSH, CDR2 LQKENI. The CDR3 is 15 residues long. Between the trimmed V and J ends, which lost 3 bases and 2 bases, there was a span of 11 bases. The CDR3 region is CASSPAQAAGNTIYF. CDR3 nucleotide sequence: TGTGCCAGCTCACCCGCACAGGCGGCTGGAAACACCATATATTTT.

The chain joins TRBV7-8 to TRBJ2-7, with a possible D match to TRBD1 (6 bases). The V gene lost 0 bases and the J gene lost 7 bases, with 10 bases spanning the gap. From germline, CDR1 is SGHVS and CDR2 FQNEAQ. The CDR3 totals 13 residues. CDR3 protein: CASSLASRGEQYF. The CDR3 nucleotides read TGTGCCAGCAGCTTAGCATCGAGGGGGGAGCAGTACTTC.

The chain links TRBV5-4 to TRBJ2-7, with TRBD2 matching 15 bases. Per germline, CDR1 SGHNT and CDR2 YYREEE (reference sequence). V shed 4 bases, J shed 2 bases, and the junction held 7 bases outside the gene matches. The CDR3 has 17 residues. The DNA for the CDR3 is TGTGCCAGCAGCCGGACTAGCGGGGGGGCCGTGGCCTACGAGCAGTACTTC. This encodes CASSRTSGGAVAYEQYF.

This chain uses TRBV4-1 with TRBJ1-1; possibly TRBD1 for D (6 bases). With 1 base removed from V and 7 bases from J, the gap between germline ends came to 10 bases. The length of the CDR3 is 13 residues. Germline CDR1 and CDR2: MGHRA and YSYEKL. The chain's CDR3 is CASSQVGQIEAFF. In DNA form, the CDR3 reads TGCGCCAGCAGCCAAGTAGGACAGATTGAAGCTTTCTTT.

In this sample, this clone turned up a few times. The V call is TRBV9, the J call TRBJ1-2; D is possibly TRBD1 (6 bases). Trimming stripped 4 bases from V and 6 bases from J, with 13 bases between. The germline V gene has CDR1 SGDLS and CDR2 YYNGEE. The CDR3 consists of 13 residues. The CDR3 loop is CASSQQGGDGYTF. CDR3 nucleotides: TGTGCCAGCAGCCAGCAAGGGGGTGATGGCTACACCTTC.

The chain is built from TRBV19 and TRBJ1-6; 9 bases map to TRBD1. V gave up 5 bases and J gave up 8 bases; unmatched junction bases: 7. This CDR3 region has 15 residues. Germline V gives CDR1 LNHDA, CDR2 SQIVND (reference sequence). The CDR3 here is CASSLTGGLYSPLHF. In DNA, the CDR3 is TGTGCCAGTAGTTTGACAGGGGGTCTTTATTCACCCCTCCACTTT.

The V gene is TRBV18, the J gene TRBJ2-3; 7 bases agree with TRBD2. Germline V gene lookup returns CDR1 KGHSH and CDR2 LQKENI. V trimming: 3 bases; J trimming: 1 base; junction bases outside the gene matches: 7. This CDR3 is 16 amino acids long. CDR3 DNA sequence: TGTGCCAGCTCACCGACTGCGGGGGACGGCACAGATACGCAGTATTTT. This encodes CASSPTAGDGTDTQYF.